This T cell receptor (beta chain) was captured by sequencing in a study of blood T cell repertoires in COVID-19. Study overall: Acute-phase and convalescent COVID-19 samples originated in the United States, Italy and Spain. T cells, B-cell-depleted T cells, or PBMCs provided the cDNA or gDNA that served as material.

Deletions cut 0 bases from V and 6 bases from J, with 9 bases between. The CDR3 contains 14 residues. Per germline, CDR1 SGHTA and CDR2 FQGNSA. This clone has only one observation. Participants came from fewer than 25 US areas, aged about 18 to 90 years. Study processing details: Cell counts per sample came from amplifying reference gene primers. Clones were read by immunoSEQ multiplex PCR, and TCRdb kept only the in-frame ones, dropping some. That table furnishes V, J and clone size, whereas the DNA furnished D and trimming. The data show about 250,000 clones, roughly 85% seen once. V is TRBV7-2 and J is TRBJ1-5; tentative D call: TRBD1 (5 bases). This sequence was found in a woman aged 50 to 60 with acute COVID-19. The sequenced sample was PBMCs or T cells enriched from blood (not recorded which). The DNA of the CDR3 is TGTGCCAGCAGCTTAGCCGACAGCCCTCAGCCCCAGCATTTT. Translating gives CASSLADSPQPQHF. The full variable domain, in which reference TRBV7-2 and TRBJ1-5 provide the parts outside the CDR3, is GAGVSQSPSNKVTEKGKDVELRCDPISGHTALYWYRQSLGQGLEFLIYFQGNSAPDKSGLPSDRFSAERTGGSVSTLTIQRTQQEDSAVYLCASSLADSPQPQHFGDGTRLSIL.